This T cell receptor beta chain was captured by sequencing in a study of T cell clonotyping in hematopoietic cell transplantation. Time point defined: recipient sample about 28 days before transplant, after cytoreduction. CDR1 and CDR2 from the germline V gene are MDHEN and SYDVKM. The CDR3 has 13 amino acids. Trimming cost V 7 bases and J 0 bases, with 9 bases left between them. Using immunoSEQ multiplex PCR, the repertoire was profiled, and TCRdb retains in-frame clones only, with some absent. This table holds under 20,000 clones, about 82% found once. The TCR sequence derives from a man aged 45-60 years with acute myeloid leukemia. Some clones in this sample may be carry-over from other donors' samples. The chain carries TRBV28 and TRBJ1-1; tentative D call: TRBD1 (5 bases). This sample comprised peripheral blood mononuclear cells, obtained before stem cell transplant. The CDR3 loop is CASTSGVNTEAFF. The CDR3 nucleotides read TGTGCCAGCACTTCGGGGGTGAACACTGAAGCTTTCTTT.